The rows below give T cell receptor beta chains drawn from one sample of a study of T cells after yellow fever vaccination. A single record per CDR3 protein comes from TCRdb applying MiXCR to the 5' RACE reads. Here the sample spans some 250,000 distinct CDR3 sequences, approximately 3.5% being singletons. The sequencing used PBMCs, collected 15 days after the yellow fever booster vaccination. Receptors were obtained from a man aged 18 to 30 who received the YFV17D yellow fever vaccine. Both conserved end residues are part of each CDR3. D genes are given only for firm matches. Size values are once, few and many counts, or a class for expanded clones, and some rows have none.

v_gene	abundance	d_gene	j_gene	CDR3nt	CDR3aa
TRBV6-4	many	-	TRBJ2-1	TGTGCCAGCAGTGACGACGACAGAGCTCCCTACAATGAGCAGTTCTTC	CASSDDDRAPYNEQFF
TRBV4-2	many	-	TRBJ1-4	TGTGCCAGCAGCCAAGGCGACAGAGGAAAACTGTTTTTT	CASSQGDRGKLFF
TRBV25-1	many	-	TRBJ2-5	TGTGCCAGCAGTGACCGGGACACCCAGTACTTC	CASSDRDTQYF
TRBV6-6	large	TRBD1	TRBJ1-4	TGTGCCAGCAGTCACTCCCTACAGGGGACAGCAACTAATGAAAAACTGTTTTTT	CASSHSLQGTATNEKLFF
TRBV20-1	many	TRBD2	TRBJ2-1	TGCAGTGCTACAAGGACTAGCGGGGGGGCCGGGTATGAGCAGTTCTTC	CSATRTSGGAGYEQFF
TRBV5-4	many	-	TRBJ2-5	TGTGCCGGCAAAACTTTAGACAGTGACCAACTCTTC	CAGKTLDSDQLF
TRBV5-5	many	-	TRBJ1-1	TGTGCCAGCAGCTTGTACGGGATGAACACTGAAGCTTTCTTT	CASSLYGMNTEAFF
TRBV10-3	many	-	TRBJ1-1	TGTGCCATCAGTGAGTCGCAGGACACTGAAGCTTTCTTT	CAISESQDTEAFF
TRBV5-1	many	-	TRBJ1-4	TGCGCCAGCAGCCAGACAGGACGGAATGAAAAACTGTTTTTT	CASSQTGRNEKLFF
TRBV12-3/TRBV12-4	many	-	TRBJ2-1	TGTGCCAGCACCTCTACCCTGGGCAGATTCTACAATGAGCAGTTCTTC	CASTSTLGRFYNEQFF
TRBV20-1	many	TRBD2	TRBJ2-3	TGCAGTGCTAGCGGGGGGACAGATACGCAGTATTTT	CSASGGTDTQYF
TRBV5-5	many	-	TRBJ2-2	TGTATCACCGGGGAGCTGTTTTTT	CITGELFF
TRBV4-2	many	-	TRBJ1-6	TGTGCCAGCAGCCTACCTGACGGTAATTCACCCCTCCACTTT	CASSLPDGNSPLHF
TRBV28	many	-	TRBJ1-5	TGTGCCAGCAGTTCCATTCCCGGGTCGGGGACGCCCCAGCATTTT	CASSSIPGSGTPQHF
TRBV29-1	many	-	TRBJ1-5	TGCAGCGTTTTAGAGGGGACCAATCAGCCCCAGCATTTT	CSVLEGTNQPQHF
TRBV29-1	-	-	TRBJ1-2	TGCAGCGCTACTAATGCGGGGAACAATGGCTACACCTTC	CSATNAGNNGYTF
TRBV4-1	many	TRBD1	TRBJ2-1	TGCGCCAGCAGCCATTGGACAGGGGACCCCTACAATGAGCAGTTCTTC	CASSHWTGDPYNEQFF
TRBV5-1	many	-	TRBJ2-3	TGCGCCAGCAGGGCTGATGCGGATACGCAGTATTTT	CASRADADTQYF
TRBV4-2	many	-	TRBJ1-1	TGTGCCAGCAGCCAAGTTGGAGGTGGGCAAAAAGCTTTCTTT	CASSQVGGGQKAFF
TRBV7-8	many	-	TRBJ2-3	TGTGCCAGCAGCTTAGTGGGGGGAGCTAGCACAGATACGCAGTATTTT	CASSLVGGASTDTQYF
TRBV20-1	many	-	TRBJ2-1	TGCAGTGCTAGCGGGGAGGCCTACAATGAGCAGTTCTTC	CSASGEAYNEQFF
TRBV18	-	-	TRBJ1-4	TGTGCCAGCTCACCAGTCGGGGGAGGTGAAAAACTGTTTTTT	CASSPVGGGEKLFF
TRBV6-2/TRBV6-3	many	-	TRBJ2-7	TGTGCCAGCAGTTACTCCGGGACCTTCTCCTACGAGCAGTACTTC	CASSYSGTFSYEQYF
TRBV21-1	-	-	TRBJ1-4	TGTGCCAGCAGCAAAGCGTCCCCGGGGATCTTTAATGAAAAACTGTTTTTT	CASSKASPGIFNEKLFF
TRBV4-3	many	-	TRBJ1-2	TGCGCCAGCAGCCAAGAAAGGGCAGCTCGGGTCGGCTACACCTTC	CASSQERAARVGYTF
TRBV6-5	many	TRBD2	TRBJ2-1	TGTGCCAGCAGTTACTCGGCAGGACTAGCGGACTCCTACAATGAGCAGTTCTTC	CASSYSAGLADSYNEQFF
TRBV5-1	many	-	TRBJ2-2	TGCGCCAGCGCACGGGAGCCTTCGAACACCGGGGAGCTGTTTTTT	CASAREPSNTGELFF
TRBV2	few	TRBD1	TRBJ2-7	TGTGCCAGCAGGGGACGACAGGGGTTCCACGAGCAGTACTTC	CASRGRQGFHEQYF
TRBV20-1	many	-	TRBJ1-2	TGCAGTGCTAGTCACGTTATCGTCGCTAACTATGGCTACACCTTC	CSASHVIVANYGYTF
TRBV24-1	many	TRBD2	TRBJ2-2	TGTGCCACCGGGACTAGCGGAAGAACCGGGGAGCTGTTTTTT	CATGTSGRTGELFF
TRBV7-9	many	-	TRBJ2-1	TGTGCCAGCAGTCCGTGGCAGGGAAGAAATGAGCAGTTCTTC	CASSPWQGRNEQFF
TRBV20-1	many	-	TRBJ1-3	TGCAGTGCCCGGATGTATCTCGGAAACACCATATATTTT	CSARMYLGNTIYF
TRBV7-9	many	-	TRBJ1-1	TGTGCCAGCAGCAGCGAGCTATTTACTGAAGCTTTCTTT	CASSSELFTEAFF